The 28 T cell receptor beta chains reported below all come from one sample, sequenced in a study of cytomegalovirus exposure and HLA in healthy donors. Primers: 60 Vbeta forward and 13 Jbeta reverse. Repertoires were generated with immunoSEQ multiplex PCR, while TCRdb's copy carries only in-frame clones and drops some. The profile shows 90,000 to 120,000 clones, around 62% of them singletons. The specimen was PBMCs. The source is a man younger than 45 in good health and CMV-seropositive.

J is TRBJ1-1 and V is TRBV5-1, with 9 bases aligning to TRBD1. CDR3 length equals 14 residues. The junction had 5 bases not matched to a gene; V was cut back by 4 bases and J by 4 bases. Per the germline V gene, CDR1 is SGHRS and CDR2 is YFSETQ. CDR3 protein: CASSPGQGITEAFF. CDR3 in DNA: TGCGCCAGCAGCCCGGGACAGGGAATCACTGAAGCTTTCTTT.

The DNA for the CDR3 is TGTGCCAGCAGCGTATTTCTAAACACAGATACGCAGTATTTT. It encodes CASSVFLNTDTQYF. The J gene is TRBJ2-3, the V gene TRBV9; no reliable D call. This CDR3 has 14 residues. Looked up from germline, CDR1 is SGDLS and CDR2 is YYNGEE. V was cut by 1 base and J by 2 bases, with 8 bases left in between. The full variable domain, completed using reference TRBV9 and TRBJ2-3, is DSGVTQTPKHLITATGQRVTLRCSPRSGDLSVYWYQQSLDQGLQFLIQYYNGEERAKGNILERFSAQQFPDLHSELNLSSLELGDSALYFCASSVFLNTDTQYFGPGTRLTVL.

The CDR3 sequence: CASSTTLGVQPQHF. The CDR3 nucleotides are TGTGCCAGCAGCACCACCCTCGGGGTTCAGCCCCAGCATTTT. This sequence joins TRBV6-5 and TRBJ1-5; D remains unclear. Germline loops: CDR1 MNHEY, CDR2 SVGAGI. V lost 6 bases to trimming and J lost 6 bases, with 15 bases between them. The CDR3 runs 14 residues.

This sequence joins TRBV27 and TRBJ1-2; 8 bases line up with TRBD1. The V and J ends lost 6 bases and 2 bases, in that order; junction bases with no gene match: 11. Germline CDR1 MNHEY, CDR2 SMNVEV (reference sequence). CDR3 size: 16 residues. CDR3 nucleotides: TGTGCCAGCAGCCCCCGTCCCGCAGGGGGCAACTATGGCTACACCTTC. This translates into CASSPRPAGGNYGYTF.

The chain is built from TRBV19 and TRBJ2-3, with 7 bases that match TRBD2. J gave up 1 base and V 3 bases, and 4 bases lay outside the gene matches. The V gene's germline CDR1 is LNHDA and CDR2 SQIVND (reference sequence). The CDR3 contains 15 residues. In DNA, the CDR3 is TGTGCCAGTAGTATGGGGAGCGGGGGCACAGATACGCAGTATTTT. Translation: CASSMGSGGTDTQYF.

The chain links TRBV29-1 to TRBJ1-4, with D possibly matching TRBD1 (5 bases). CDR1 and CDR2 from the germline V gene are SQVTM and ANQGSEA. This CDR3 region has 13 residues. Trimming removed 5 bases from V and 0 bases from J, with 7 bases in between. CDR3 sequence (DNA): TGCAGCGTTAAGGGGCCAACTAATGAAAAACTGTTTTTT. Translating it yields CSVKGPTNEKLFF.

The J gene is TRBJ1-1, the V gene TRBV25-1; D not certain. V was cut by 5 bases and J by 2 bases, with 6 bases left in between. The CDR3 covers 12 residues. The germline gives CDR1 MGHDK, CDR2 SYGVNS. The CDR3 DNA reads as TGTGCCAGCAGTAACGGTAACACTGAAGCTTTCTTT. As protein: CASSNGNTEAFF.

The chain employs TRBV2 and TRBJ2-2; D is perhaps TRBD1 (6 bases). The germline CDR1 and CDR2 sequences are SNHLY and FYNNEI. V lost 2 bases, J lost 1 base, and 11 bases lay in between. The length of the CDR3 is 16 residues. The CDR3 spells CASSEQGPWNTGELFF. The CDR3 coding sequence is TGTGCCAGCAGTGAACAGGGGCCCTGGAACACCGGGGAGCTGTTTTTT.

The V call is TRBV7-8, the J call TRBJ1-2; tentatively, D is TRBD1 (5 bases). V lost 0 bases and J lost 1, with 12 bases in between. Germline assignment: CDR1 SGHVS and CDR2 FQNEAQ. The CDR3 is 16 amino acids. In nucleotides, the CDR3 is TGTGCCAGCAGCTTAGCGGTCGGGGGTTTTAACTATGGCTACACCTTC. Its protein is CASSLAVGGFNYGYTF. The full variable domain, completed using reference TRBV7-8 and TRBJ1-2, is GAGVSQSPRYKVAKRGQDVALRCDPISGHVSLFWYQQALGQGPEFLTYFQNEAQLDKSGLPSDRFFAERPEGSVSTLKIQRTQQEDSAVYLCASSLAVGGFNYGYTFGSGTRLTVV.

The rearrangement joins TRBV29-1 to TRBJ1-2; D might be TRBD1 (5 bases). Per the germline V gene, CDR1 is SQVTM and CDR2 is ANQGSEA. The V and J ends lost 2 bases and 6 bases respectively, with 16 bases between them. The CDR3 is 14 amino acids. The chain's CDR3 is CSVETRQGADGYTF. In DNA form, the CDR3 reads TGCAGCGTTGAAACCCGCCAAGGGGCAGATGGCTACACCTTC.

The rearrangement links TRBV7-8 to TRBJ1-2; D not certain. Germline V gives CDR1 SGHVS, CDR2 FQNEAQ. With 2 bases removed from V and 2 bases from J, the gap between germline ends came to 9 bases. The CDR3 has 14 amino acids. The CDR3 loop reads CASSLSYTNYGYTF. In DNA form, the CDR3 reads TGTGCCAGCAGCTTATCTTATACAAACTATGGCTACACCTTC.

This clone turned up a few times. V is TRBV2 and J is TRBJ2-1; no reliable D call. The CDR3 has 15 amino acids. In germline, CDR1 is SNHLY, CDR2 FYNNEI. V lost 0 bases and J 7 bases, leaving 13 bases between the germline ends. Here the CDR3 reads CASSEALLRMNEQFF. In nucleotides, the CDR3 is TGTGCCAGCAGTGAAGCGCTTCTGAGAATGAATGAGCAGTTCTTC.

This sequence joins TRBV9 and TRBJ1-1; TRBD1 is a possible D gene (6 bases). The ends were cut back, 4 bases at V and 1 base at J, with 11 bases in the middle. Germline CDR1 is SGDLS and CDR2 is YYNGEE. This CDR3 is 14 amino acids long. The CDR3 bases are TGTGCCAGCAGCATCACAGGGTCGAACACTGAAGCTTTCTTT. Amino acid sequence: CASSITGSNTEAFF.

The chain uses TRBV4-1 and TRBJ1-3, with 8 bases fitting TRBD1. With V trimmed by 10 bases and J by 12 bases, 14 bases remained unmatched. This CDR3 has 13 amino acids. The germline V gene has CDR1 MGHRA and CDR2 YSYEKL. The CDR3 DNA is TGCGCCATAGGGGACCGAGCGACAGGGGACATATATTTT. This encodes CAIGDRATGDIYF.

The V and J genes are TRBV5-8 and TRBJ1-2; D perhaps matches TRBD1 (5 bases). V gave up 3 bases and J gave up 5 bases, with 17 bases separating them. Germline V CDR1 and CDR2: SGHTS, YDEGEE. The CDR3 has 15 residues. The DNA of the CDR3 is TGTGCCAGCAGCTGGGCGACGGGGGGGGGATATGGCTACACCTTC. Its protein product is CASSWATGGGYGYTF.

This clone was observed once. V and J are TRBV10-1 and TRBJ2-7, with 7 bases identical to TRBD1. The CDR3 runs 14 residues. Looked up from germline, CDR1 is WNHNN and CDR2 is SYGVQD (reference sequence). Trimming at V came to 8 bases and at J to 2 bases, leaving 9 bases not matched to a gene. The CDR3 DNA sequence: TGCGCCAGCCCTGGGGGACAGAGACCCTACGAGCAGTACTTC. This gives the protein CASPGGQRPYEQYF.

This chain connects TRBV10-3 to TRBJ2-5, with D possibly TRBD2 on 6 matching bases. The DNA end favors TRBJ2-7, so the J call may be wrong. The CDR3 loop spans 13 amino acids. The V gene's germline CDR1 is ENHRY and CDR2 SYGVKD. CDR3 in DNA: TGTGCCATCAGTGAAGGAACTAGCAACGAGCAGTACTTC. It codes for CAISEGTSNEQYF.

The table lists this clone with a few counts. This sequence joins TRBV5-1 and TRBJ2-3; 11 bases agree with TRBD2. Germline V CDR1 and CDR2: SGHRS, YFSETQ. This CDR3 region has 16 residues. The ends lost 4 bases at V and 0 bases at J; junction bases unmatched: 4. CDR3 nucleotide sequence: TGCGCCAGCAGCCCGGGACTAGCGGAGAGCACAGATACGCAGTATTTT. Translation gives CASSPGLAESTDTQYF. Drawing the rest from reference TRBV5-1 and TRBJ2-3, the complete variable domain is KAGVTQTPRYLIKTRGQQVTLSCSPISGHRSVSWYQQTPGQGLQFLFEYFSETQRNKGNFPGRFSGRQFSNSRSEMNVSTLELGDSALYLCASSPGLAESTDTQYFGPGTRLTVL.

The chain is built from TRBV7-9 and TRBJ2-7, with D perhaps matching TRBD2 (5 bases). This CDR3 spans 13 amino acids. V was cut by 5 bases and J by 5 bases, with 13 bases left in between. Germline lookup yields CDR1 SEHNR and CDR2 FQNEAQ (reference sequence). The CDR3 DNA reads TGTGCCAGCAGCCCGGGGATTGGGCACGAGCAGTACTTC. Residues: CASSPGIGHEQYF.

CDR3 nucleotides: TGTGCCAGCAGCTTGGCTCCTCTCCTTTCTGGAAACACCATATATTTT. Translated, it gives CASSLAPLLSGNTIYF. The chain carries TRBV5-6 and TRBJ1-3; D is uncertain. CDR3 length: 16 amino acids. The V gene's germline CDR1 is SGHDT and CDR2 YYEEEE. V dropped 0 bases and J dropped 1 base, with 11 bases sitting between them.

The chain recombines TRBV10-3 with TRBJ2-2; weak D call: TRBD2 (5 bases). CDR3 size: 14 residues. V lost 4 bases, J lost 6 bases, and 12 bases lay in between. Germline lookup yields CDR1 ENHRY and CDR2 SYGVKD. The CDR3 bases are TGTGCCATCAGTGGGAGGCAAGGGTCCGGGGAGCTGTTTTTT. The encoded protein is CAISGRQGSGELFF.

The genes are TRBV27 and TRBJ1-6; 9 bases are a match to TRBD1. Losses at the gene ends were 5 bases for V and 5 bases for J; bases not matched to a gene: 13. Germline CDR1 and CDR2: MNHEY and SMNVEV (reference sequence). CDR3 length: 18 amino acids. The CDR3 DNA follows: TGTGCCAGCAGTCCGCGATCCCGTGGGACAGGGCATAATTCACCCCTCCACTTT. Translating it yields CASSPRSRGTGHNSPLHF.

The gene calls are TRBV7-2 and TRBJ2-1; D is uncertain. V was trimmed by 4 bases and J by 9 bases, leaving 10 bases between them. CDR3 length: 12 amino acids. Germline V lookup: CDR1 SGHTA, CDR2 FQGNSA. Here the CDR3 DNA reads TGTGCCAGCAGCTCCCTAAGAACTGAGCAGTTCTTC. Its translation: CASSSLRTEQFF.

CDR3 sequence reads: CASSKAGTGIYEQYF. DNA for the CDR3: TGCGCCAGCAGCAAAGCCGGGACAGGGATATACGAGCAGTACTTC. V is TRBV4-1 and J is TRBJ2-7; 9 bases line up with TRBD1. Germline assignment: CDR1 MGHRA and CDR2 YSYEKL. This CDR3 is built from 15 residues. Trimming took 5 bases from V and 4 from J; bases not matched to a gene: 9.

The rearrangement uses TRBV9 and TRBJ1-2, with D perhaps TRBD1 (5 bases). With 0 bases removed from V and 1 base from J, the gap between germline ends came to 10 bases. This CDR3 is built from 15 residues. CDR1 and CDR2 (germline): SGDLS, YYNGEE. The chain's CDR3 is CASSVGAGHNYGYTF. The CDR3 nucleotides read TGTGCCAGCAGCGTAGGGGCAGGACATAACTATGGCTACACCTTC.

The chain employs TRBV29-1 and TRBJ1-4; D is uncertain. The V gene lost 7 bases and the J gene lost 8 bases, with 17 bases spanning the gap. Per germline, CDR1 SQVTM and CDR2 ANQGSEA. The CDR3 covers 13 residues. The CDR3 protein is CSARSGRWEKLFF. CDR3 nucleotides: TGCAGCGCCAGATCAGGTCGTTGGGAAAAACTGTTTTTT. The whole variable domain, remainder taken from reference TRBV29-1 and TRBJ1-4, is SAVISQKPSRDICQRGTSLTIQCQVDSQVTMMFWYRQQPGQSLTLIATANQGSEATYESGFVIDKFPISRPNLTFSTLTVSNMSPEDSSIYLCSARSGRWEKLFFGSGTQLSVL.

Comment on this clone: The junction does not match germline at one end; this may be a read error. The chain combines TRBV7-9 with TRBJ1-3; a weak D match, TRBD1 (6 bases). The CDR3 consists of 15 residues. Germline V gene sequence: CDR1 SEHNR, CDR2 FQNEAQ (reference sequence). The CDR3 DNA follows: TGTGCCAGCAGATTAGGGGGGGACTCTGGAAACACCATATATTTT. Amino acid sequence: CASRLGGDSGNTIYF.

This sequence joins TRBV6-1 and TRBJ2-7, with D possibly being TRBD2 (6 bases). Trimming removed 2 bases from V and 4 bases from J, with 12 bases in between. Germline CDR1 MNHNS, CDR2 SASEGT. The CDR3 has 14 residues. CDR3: CASSELGGTYEQYF. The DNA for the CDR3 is TGTGCCAGCAGTGAACTGGGGGGTACTTACGAGCAGTACTTC.